The rows below give T cell receptor beta chains drawn from one sample of a study of cytomegalovirus exposure and HLA in healthy donors. Sequencing used immunoSEQ multiplex PCR; TCRdb keeps in-frame clones, though not all of them. The data hold 150,000 to 200,000 clones, with less than 85% observed a single time. The source material was PBMCs. Receptors originate from a man aged 18 to 29 in good health and CMV-seropositive. CDR3s leave out the opening cysteine and the closing phenylalanine or tryptophan. D genes are given only for firm matches.

v_call	d_call	j_call	cdr3_aa
TRBV27	NA	TRBJ1-1	ASSLRGRETEAF
TRBV7-7	TRBD2	TRBJ2-7	ASSFRGGDEQY
TRBV2	NA	TRBJ1-2	ASSEAHYGYT
TRBV7-6	TRBD1	TRBJ1-6	ASSYVPGQGNNSPLH
TRBV28	NA	TRBJ1-1	ASTLQAYTEAF
TRBV7-9	NA	TRBJ1-5	ASSPGEGGNQPQH
TRBV27	NA	TRBJ2-1	ASSSGQLMIYEQF
TRBV18	TRBD1	TRBJ1-6	ASSPRDRGPSSYNSPLH
TRBV27	NA	TRBJ1-2	ASSLDPGGYGYT
TRBV6-1	TRBD1	TRBJ2-7	ASSLTGDEQY
TRBV9	NA	TRBJ2-4	ASSPHSGNIQY
TRBV19	NA	TRBJ2-5	ASSIQGVETQY
TRBV7-8	TRBD1	TRBJ1-1	ASSLAPRGTGANTEAF
TRBV2	TRBD2	TRBJ2-5	ASRESGVPGETQY
TRBV5-1	NA	TRBJ1-5	ASSQGSSNQPQH
TRBV27	TRBD2	TRBJ2-2	ASSLPSGGGTGELF